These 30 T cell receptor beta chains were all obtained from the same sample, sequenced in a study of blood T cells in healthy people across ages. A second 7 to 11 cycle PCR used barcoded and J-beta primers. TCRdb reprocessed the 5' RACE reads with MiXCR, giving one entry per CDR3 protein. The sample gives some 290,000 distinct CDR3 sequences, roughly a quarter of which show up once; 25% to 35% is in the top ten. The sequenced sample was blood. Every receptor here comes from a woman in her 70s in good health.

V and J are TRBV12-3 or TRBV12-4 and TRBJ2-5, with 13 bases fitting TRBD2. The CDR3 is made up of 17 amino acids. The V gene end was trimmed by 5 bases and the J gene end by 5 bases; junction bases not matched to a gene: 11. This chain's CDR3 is CASSLSWTSGSIETQYF. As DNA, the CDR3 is TGTGCCAGCAGTCTCTCCTGGACTAGCGGGAGCATTGAGACCCAGTACTTC.

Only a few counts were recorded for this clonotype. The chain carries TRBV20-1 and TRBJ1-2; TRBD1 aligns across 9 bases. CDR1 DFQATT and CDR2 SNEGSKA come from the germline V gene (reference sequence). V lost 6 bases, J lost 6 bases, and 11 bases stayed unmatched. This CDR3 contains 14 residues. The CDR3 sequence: CSAIPGQGGHGYTF. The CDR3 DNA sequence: TGCAGTGCAATACCGGGACAGGGAGGGCATGGCTACACCTTC.

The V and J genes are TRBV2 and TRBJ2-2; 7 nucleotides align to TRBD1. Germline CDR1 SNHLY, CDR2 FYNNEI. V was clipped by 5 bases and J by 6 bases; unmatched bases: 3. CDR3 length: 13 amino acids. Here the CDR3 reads CASSLGQAGELFF. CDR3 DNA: TGTGCCAGCAGTCTCGGACAGGCCGGGGAGCTGTTTTTT.

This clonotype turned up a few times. The CDR3 reads CASSKGQGFAQPQHF. CDR3 in DNA: TGTGCCAGCAGCAAGGGACAGGGGTTTGCTCAGCCCCAGCATTTT. J is TRBJ1-5 and V is TRBV28; 10 nucleotides agree with TRBD1. V lost 6 bases and J lost 6; bases outside the gene matches: 8. The germline V gene has CDR1 MDHEN and CDR2 SYDVKM. The CDR3 runs 15 residues.

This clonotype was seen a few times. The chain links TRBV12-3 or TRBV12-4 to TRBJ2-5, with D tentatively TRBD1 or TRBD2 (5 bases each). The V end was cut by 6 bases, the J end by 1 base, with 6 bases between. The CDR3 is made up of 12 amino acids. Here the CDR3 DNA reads TGTGCCAGCAGAGGGACCCAAGAGACCCAGTACTTC. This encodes CASRGTQETQYF.

This chain's CDR3 is CASSPQGLNYGYTF. CDR3 DNA: TGTGCCAGCAGTCCTCAGGGGCTTAACTATGGCTACACCTTC. The chain is built from TRBV27 and TRBJ1-2; the D gene is possibly TRBD1 (6 bases). V shed 5 bases and J shed 1 base, with 11 bases lying between them. Germline V lookup: CDR1 MNHEY, CDR2 SMNVEV (reference sequence). The CDR3 sequence is 14 residues long.

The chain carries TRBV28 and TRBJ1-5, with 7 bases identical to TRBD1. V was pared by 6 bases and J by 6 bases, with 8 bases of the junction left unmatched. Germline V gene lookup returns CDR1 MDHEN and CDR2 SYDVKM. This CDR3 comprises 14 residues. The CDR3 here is CASRLTGAVQPQHF. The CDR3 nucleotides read TGTGCCAGCAGGCTAACAGGGGCGGTTCAGCCCCAGCATTTT. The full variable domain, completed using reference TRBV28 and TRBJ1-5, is DVKVTQSSRYLVKRTGEKVFLECVQDMDHENMFWYRQDPGLGLRLIYFSYDVKMKEKGDIPEGYSVSREKKERFSLILESASTNQTSMYLCASRLTGAVQPQHFGDGTRLSIL.

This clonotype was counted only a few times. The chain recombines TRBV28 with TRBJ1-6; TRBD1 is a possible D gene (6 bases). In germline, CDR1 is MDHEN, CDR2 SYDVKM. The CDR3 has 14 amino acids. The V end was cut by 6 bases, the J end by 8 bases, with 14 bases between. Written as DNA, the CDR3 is TGTGCCAGCAGGGGAGGGGGGCTGTATTCACCCCTCCACTTT. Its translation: CASRGGGLYSPLHF.

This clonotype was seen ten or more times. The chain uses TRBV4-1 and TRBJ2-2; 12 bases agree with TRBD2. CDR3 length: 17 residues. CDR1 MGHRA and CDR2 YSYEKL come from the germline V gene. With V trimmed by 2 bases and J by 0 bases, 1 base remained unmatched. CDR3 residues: CASSQWTSGTNTGELFF. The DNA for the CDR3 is TGCGCCAGCAGCCAATGGACTAGCGGGACGAACACCGGGGAGCTGTTTTTT.

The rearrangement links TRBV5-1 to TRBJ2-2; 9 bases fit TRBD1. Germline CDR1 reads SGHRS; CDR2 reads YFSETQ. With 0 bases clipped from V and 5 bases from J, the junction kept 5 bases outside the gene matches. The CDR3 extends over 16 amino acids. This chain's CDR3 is CASSLVQGARTGELFF. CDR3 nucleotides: TGCGCCAGCAGCTTGGTACAGGGGGCGCGAACCGGGGAGCTGTTTTTT.

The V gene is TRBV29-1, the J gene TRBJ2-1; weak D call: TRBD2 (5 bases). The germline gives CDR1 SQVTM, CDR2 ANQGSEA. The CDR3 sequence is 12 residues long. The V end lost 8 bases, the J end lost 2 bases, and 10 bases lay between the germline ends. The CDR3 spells CSSSAAYNEQFF. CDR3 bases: TGCAGCAGTAGCGCGGCCTACAATGAGCAGTTCTTC.

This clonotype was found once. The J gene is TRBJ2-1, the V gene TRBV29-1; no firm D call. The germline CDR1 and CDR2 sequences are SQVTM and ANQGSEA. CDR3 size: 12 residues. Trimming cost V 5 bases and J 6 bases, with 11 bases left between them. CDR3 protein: CSVLQFSNEQFF. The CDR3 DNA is TGCAGCGTTCTCCAATTCTCCAATGAGCAGTTCTTC.

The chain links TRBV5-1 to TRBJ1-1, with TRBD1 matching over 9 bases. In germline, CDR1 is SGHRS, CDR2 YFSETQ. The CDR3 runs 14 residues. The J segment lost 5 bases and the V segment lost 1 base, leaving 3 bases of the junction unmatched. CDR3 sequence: CASSLSGTGTEAFF. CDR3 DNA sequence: TGCGCCAGCAGCTTGAGTGGGACAGGGACTGAAGCTTTCTTT.

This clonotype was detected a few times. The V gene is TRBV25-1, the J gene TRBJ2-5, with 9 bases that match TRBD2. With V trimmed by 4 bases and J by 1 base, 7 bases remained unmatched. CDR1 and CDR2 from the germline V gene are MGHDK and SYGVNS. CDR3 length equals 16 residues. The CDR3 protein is CASSAMTSGPQETQYF. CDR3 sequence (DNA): TGTGCCAGCAGTGCGATGACTAGCGGACCCCAAGAGACCCAGTACTTC.

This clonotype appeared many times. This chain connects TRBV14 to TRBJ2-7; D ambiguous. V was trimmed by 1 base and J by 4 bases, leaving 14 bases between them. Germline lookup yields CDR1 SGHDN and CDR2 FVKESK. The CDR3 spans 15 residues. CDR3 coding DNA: TGTGCCAGCAGCCAAGGAAATAGAAACCATTACGAGCAGTACTTC. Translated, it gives CASSQGNRNHYEQYF.

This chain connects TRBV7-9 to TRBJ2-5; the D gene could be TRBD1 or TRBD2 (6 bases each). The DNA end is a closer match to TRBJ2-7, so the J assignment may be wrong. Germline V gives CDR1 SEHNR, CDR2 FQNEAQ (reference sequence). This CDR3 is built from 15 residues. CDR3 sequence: CASSARGPLGYEQYF. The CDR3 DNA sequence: TGTGCCAGCAGCGCTCGGGGGCCCCTTGGGTACGAGCAGTACTTC.

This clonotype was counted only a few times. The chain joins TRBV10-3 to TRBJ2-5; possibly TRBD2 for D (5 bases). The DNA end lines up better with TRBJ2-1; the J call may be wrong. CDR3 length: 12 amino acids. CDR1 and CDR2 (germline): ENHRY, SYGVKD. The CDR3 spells CAIRRGSDEQFF. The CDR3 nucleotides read TGTGCCATCCGACGAGGGAGTGATGAGCAGTTCTTC.

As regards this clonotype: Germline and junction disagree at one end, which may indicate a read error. The CDR3, as DNA: TGTGTCAGCAGGCCACCCCGGACTGGCTCTGGAAACACCATATATTTT. Protein: CVSRPPRTGSGNTIYF. This chain joins TRBV28 and TRBJ1-3; D remains ambiguous. Germline V gene sequence: CDR1 MDHEN, CDR2 SYDVKM. CDR3 length equals 16 residues. The full variable domain, with the rest looked up from reference TRBV28 and TRBJ1-3, is DVKVTQSSRYLVKRTGEKVFLECVQDMDHENMFWYRQDPGLGLRLIYFSYDVKMKEKGDIPEGYSVSREKKERFSLILESASTNQTSMYLCVSRPPRTGSGNTIYFGEGSWLTVV.

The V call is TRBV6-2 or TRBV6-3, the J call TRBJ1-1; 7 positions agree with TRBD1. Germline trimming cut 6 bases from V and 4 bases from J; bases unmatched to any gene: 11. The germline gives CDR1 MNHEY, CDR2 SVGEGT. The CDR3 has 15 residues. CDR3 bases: TGTGCCAGCAGCCCCTCGATGACAGGGAGCACTGAAGCTTTCTTT. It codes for CASSPSMTGSTEAFF.

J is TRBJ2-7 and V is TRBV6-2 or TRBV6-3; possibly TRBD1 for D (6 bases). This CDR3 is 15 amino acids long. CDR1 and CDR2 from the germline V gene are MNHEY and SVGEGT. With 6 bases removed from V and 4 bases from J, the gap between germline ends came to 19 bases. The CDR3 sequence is CASSEGAGVGYEQYF. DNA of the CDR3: TGTGCCAGCAGCGAAGGAGCAGGGGTTGGTTACGAGCAGTACTTC.

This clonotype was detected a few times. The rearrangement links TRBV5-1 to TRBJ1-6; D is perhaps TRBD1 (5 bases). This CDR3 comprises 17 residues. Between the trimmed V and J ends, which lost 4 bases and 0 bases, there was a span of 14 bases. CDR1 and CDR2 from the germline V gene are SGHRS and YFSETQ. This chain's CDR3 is CASSRDGQSSYNSPLHF. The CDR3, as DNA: TGCGCCAGCAGCCGGGACGGTCAGAGCTCCTATAATTCACCCCTCCACTTT. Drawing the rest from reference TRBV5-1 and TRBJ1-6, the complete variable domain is KAGVTQTPRYLIKTRGQQVTLSCSPISGHRSVSWYQQTPGQGLQFLFEYFSETQRNKGNFPGRFSGRQFSNSRSEMNVSTLELGDSALYLCASSRDGQSSYNSPLHFGNGTRLTVT.

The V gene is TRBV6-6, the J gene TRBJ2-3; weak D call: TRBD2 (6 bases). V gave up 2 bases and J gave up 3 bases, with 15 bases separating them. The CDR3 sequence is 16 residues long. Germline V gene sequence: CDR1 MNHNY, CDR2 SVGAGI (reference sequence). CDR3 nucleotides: TGTGCCAGCAGTTACCGCAGGGCAGGAGGGACAGATACGCAGTATTTT. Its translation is CASSYRRAGGTDTQYF.

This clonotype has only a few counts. Here the CDR3 DNA reads TGCGCCAGCAGCCAAGATAATACCAGGGGACACTATGGCTACACCTTC. Its protein is CASSQDNTRGHYGYTF. The chain links TRBV4-3 to TRBJ1-2, with D possibly being TRBD1 (6 bases). Trimming pared 0 bases from V and 3 bases from J, leaving 14 bases between. Germline V gene lookup returns CDR1 LGHNA and CDR2 YSLEER. The CDR3 runs 16 residues.

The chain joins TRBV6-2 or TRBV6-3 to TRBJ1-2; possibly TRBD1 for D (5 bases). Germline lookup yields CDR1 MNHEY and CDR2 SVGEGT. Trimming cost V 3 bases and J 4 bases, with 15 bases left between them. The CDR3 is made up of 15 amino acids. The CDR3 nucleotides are TGTGCCAGCAGTTATTCGACAGCGACCATCTATGGCTACACCTTC. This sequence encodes CASSYSTATIYGYTF.

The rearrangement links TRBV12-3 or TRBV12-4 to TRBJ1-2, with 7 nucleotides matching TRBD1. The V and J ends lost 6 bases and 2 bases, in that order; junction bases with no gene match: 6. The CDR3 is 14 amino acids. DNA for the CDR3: TGTGCCAGCAGACTGGGGGACAGCAACTATGGCTACACCTTC. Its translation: CASRLGDSNYGYTF.

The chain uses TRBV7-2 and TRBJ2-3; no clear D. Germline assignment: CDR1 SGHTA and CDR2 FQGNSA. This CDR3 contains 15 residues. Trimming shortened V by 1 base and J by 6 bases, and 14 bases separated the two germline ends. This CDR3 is CASSLVTENGDTQYF. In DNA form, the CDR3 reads TGTGCCAGCAGCTTAGTAACTGAAAACGGGGATACGCAGTATTTT.

The CDR3 DNA reads as TGTGCCAGCCTCGCCCACAGGGGGTCGCACCAGCATTTT. It translates to CASLAHRGSHQHF. This rearrangement joins TRBV7-2 to TRBJ1-5; 8 bases align to TRBD1. V shed 8 bases and J 12 bases; nucleotides not matched to a gene: 12. The CDR3 extends over 13 amino acids. The V gene's germline CDR1 is SGHTA and CDR2 FQGNSA.

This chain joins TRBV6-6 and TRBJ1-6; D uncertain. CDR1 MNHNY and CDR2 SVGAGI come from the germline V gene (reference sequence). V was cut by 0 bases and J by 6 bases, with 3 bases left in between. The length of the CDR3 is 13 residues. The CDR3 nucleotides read TGTGCCAGCAGTTACTCAAGTAATTCACCCCTCCACTTT. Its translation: CASSYSSNSPLHF.

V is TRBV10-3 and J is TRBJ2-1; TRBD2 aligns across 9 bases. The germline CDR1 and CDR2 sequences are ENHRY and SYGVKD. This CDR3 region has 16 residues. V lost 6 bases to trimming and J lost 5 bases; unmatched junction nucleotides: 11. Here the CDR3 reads CAISPPVGGRDNEQFF. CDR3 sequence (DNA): TGTGCCATCAGCCCCCCCGTTGGCGGGAGGGACAATGAGCAGTTCTTC.

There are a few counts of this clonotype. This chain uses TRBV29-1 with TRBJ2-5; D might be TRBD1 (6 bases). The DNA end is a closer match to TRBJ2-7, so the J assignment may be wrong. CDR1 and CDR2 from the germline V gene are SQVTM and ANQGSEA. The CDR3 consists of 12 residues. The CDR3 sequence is CTGVLNSYEQYF. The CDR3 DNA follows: TGCACAGGGGTCCTCAACTCCTACGAGCAGTACTTC.